The 4 T cell receptor beta chains reported below all come from one sample, sequenced in a study of CD8 T cells in Susac syndrome. Random hexamers served to reverse transcribe about 0.5 to 1 ug RNA. TCRdb used MiXCR to reprocess the immunoSEQ multiplex PCR reads, holding one entry per CDR3 protein. The repertoire holds about 300,000 distinct CDR3 sequences, with roughly 85% as singletons. The sample consisted of CD8+ T cells from PBMCs. These receptors were taken from a human donor with multiple sclerosis.

The rearrangement joins TRBV2 to TRBJ2-3; tentatively, D is TRBD1 (6 bases). Germline V gives CDR1 SNHLY, CDR2 FYNNEI. The V gene lost 6 bases and the J gene lost 0 bases, with 13 bases spanning the gap. The CDR3 has 15 residues. CDR3 DNA sequence: TGTGCCAGCAGGGACAGAGGGGTTAGCACAGATACGCAGTATTTT. Its translation is CASRDRGVSTDTQYF.

The chain employs TRBV20-1 and TRBJ2-3; no firm D call. The CDR3 contains 14 residues. CDR1 is DFQATT and CDR2 is SNEGSKA in the germline V gene (reference sequence). The V and J ends lost 5 bases and 1 base respectively, with 13 bases between them. DNA of the CDR3: TGCAGTGCTCTGGACCCCTCAGGCACAGATACGCAGTATTTT. Amino acid sequence: CSALDPSGTDTQYF.

The chain recombines TRBV6-2 or TRBV6-3 with TRBJ1-4; D uncertain. V lost 4 bases to trimming and J lost 1 base, with 10 bases between them. CDR3 length: 15 amino acids. CDR1 and CDR2 from the germline V gene are MNHEY and SVGEGT. The CDR3 region is CASSFLMGTNEKLFF. The CDR3 DNA reads as TGTGCCAGCAGTTTCCTGATGGGAACTAATGAAAAACTGTTTTTT.

The rearrangement joins TRBV27 to TRBJ2-7, with D unclear. Trimming stripped 5 bases from V and 7 bases from J, with 9 bases between. This CDR3 region has 11 residues. The germline V gene encodes CDR1 MNHEY and CDR2 SMNVEV (reference sequence). Here the CDR3 reads CASSTRWEQYF. CDR3 DNA sequence: TGTGCCAGCAGTACCCGATGGGAGCAGTACTTC.